The sequence of this TCR beta chain was determined in a study of cytomegalovirus exposure and HLA in healthy donors. General study findings and limits: Later, TCR association rates were found to vary by HLA locus, highest for DRB1 and lowest for HLA-C. What was likely a sequencing artifact was a cluster of highly shared sequence variants.

With respect to this clone: Its specificity is not known.

The V gene end was trimmed by 3 bases and the J gene end by 1 base; junction bases not matched to a gene: 2. The CDR3 is made up of 15 amino acids. Germline CDR1 SGDLS, CDR2 YYNGEE. PCR employed 60 Vbeta and 13 Jbeta primers. Sequencing used immunoSEQ multiplex PCR; TCRdb keeps in-frame clones, though not all of them. The data show around 160,000 clones, about 72% seen once. The sequencing sample was made of PBMCs. The gene calls are TRBV9 and TRBJ2-3, with 10 bases matching TRBD2. This receptor was identified in a man aged 45-65 years in good health and CMV-seropositive. CDR3 region: CASSATSGGTDTQYF. In DNA, the CDR3 is TGTGCCAGCAGCGCCACTAGCGGGGGCACAGATACGCAGTATTTT.